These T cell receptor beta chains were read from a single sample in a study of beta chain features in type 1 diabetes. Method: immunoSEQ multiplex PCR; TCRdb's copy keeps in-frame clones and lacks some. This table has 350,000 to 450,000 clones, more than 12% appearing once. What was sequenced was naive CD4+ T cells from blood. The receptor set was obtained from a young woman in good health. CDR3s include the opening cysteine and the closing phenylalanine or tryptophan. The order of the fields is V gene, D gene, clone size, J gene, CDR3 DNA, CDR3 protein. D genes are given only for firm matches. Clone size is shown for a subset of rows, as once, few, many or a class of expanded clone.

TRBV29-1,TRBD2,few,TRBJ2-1,TGCAGCGTTGATAGCGGGAGGTACAATGAGCAGTTCTTC,CSVDSGRYNEQFF
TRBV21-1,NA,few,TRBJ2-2,TGTGCCAGCAGCAAAGCGCTGGGCCACCGGGGAAACACCGGGGAGCTGTTTTTT,CASSKALGHRGNTGELFF
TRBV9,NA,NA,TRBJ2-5,TGTGCCAGCGGCGGCGAGACCGGGGTGAGGGCCCAGTACTTC,CASGGETGVRAQYF
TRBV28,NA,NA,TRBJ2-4,TGTGCCAGCAGGAACTACAGGGCTGGCATTCAGTACTTC,CASRNYRAGIQYF
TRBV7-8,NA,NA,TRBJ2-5,TGTGCCAGCAGCCCAGGGGCACAAGAGACCCAGTACTTC,CASSPGAQETQYF
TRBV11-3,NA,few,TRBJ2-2,TGTGCCAGCAGCTTAGGCGGGGCCAACACCGGGGAGCTGTTTTTT,CASSLGGANTGELFF
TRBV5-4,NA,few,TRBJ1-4,TGTGCCAGCAGCTTCAGGGCAACTAATGAAAAACTGTTTTTT,CASSFRATNEKLFF
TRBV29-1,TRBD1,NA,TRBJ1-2,TGCAGCGTTGAAGCCCGGGACAGGGTTATCTATGGCTACACCTTC,CSVEARDRVIYGYTF
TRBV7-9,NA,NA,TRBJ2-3,TGTGCCAGCAGACGTACCGGGAGCAGGGACACAGATACGCAGTATTTT,CASRRTGSRDTDTQYF
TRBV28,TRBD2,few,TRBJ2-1,TGTGCCAGCAACCTTCTAGCGGGAGGAAATGAGCAGTTCTTC,CASNLLAGGNEQFF
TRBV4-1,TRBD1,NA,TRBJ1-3,TGCGCCAGCAGCCTTTCCGGGACAGCAAGCTCTGGAAACACCATATATTTT,CASSLSGTASSGNTIYF
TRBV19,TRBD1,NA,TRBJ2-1,TGTGCCAGTAGTCCAAAGACAGGGGCTACCTACAATGAGCAGTTCTTC,CASSPKTGATYNEQFF
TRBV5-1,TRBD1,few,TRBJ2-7,TGCGCCAGCAGCAAGGACAGGGAATTGGGCGAGCAGTACTTC,CASSKDRELGEQYF
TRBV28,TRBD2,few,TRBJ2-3,TGTGCCAGCAGTTTAGTTGGTGGGAGGGCCCAAGATACGCAGTATTTT,CASSLVGGRAQDTQYF
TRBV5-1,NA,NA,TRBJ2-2,TGCGCCAGCAGCTTGCCGACAGTTCACACCGGGGAGCTGTTTTTT,CASSLPTVHTGELFF
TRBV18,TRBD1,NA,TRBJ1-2,TGTGCCAGCTCACCGGGACAGGGGCCTGGCTATGGCTACACCTTC,CASSPGQGPGYGYTF
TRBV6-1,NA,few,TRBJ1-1,TGTGCCAGCAGTCTTAAACTTGGGGCTAACACTGAAGCTTTCTTT,CASSLKLGANTEAFF
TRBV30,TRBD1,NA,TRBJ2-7,TGTGCCTGGAGTTCTGGACAGGGTTTCTCCTACGAGCAGTACTTC,CAWSSGQGFSYEQYF
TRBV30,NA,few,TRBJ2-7,TGTGCCTGGAGTGTAACGGGAAGTCGGTACGAGCAGTACTTC,CAWSVTGSRYEQYF
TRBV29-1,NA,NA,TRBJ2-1,TGCAGCGTTCTAGCCTACAATGAGCAGTTCTTC,CSVLAYNEQFF
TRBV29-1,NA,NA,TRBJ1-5,TGCAGCATTGCTGACAGAAGCAATCAGCCCCAGCATTTT,CSIADRSNQPQHF
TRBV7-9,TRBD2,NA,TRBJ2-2,TGTGCCAGCAGCCTACGGGGGGGTCACGGAACCGGGGAGCTGTTTTTT,CASSLRGGHGTGELFF
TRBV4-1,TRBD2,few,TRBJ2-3,TGCGCCAGCAGCCGGGGACTAGCGGGACTCCTCACAGATACGCAGTATTTT,CASSRGLAGLLTDTQYF
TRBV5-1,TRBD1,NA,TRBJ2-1,TGCGCCAGCAGCTTGGTCGGGACAGGGGGCTACAATGAGCAGTTCTTC,CASSLVGTGGYNEQFF
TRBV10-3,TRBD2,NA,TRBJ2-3,TGTGCCATCAGCGAACTAGCGGGAGGTACAGATACGCAGTATTTT,CAISELAGGTDTQYF
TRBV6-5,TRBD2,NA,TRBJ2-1,TGTGCCAGCCGGCGGGGAGGGTACAATGAGCAGTTCTTC,CASRRGGYNEQFF
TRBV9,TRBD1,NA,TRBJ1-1,TGTGCCAGCAGCGATGACAGGGGGCGCGTAGGGAACACTGAAGCTTTCTTT,CASSDDRGRVGNTEAFF
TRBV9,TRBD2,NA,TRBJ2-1,TGTGCCAGCAGCGTAGAGGGACTAGCGGGAGTGGGTGAGCAGTTCTTC,CASSVEGLAGVGEQFF
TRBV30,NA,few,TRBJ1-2,TGTGCCTGGAGTGTTCCAGGGTTTGGCTACACCTTC,CAWSVPGFGYTF
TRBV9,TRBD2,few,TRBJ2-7,TGTGCCAGCAGCCCCTCAAGAGAAGCGGGAAAGGACGAGCAGTACTTC,CASSPSREAGKDEQYF
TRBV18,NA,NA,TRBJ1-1,TGTGCCAGCTCACTGGTTGCGGTGTCCACTGAAGCTTTCTTT,CASSLVAVSTEAFF
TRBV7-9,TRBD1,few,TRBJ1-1,TGTGCCAGCAGCCGACAGACAGGGGTTCGGACTGAAGCTTTCTTT,CASSRQTGVRTEAFF
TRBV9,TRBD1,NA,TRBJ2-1,TGTGCCAGCAGCGTAGCTGGAACCCACGGACAGGAAGAGCAGTTCTTC,CASSVAGTHGQEEQFF
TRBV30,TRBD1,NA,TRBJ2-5,TGTGCCTGGAGTATATACAGGGGTTCTCGTGAGACCCAGTACTTC,CAWSIYRGSRETQYF
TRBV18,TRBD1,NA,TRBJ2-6,TGTGCCAGCTCGGGACAGGGAACTGGGGCCAACGTCCTGACTTTC,CASSGQGTGANVLTF
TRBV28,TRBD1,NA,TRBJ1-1,TGTGCCAGCAGTCTATGGACAGGGGGAGGCACTGAAGCTTTCTTT,CASSLWTGGGTEAFF
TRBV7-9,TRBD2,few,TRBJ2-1,TGTGCCAGCAGCATGCTAGCGGGAGTGTATGGGAATGAGCAGTTCTTC,CASSMLAGVYGNEQFF
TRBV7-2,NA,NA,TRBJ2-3,TGTGCCAGCAGCTTAGCGGGGGGACCGCTCGCCTCCACAGATACGCAGTATTTT,CASSLAGGPLASTDTQYF
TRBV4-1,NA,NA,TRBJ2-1,TGCGCCAGCAGCCAAGACAGGGTGGCCTACAATGAGCAGTTCTTC,CASSQDRVAYNEQFF
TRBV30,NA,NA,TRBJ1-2,TGTGCTTGGGGGACATCCGCGGGCTACACCTTC,CAWGTSAGYTF
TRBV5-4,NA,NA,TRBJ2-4,TGTGCCAGCAGCTCCCGACAGGTCCCCACTAGTGCCCACATTCAGTACTTC,CASSSRQVPTSAHIQYF
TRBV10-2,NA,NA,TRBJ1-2,TGCGCCAGCAGGACAACAGGGACCTATGGCTACACCTTC,CASRTTGTYGYTF
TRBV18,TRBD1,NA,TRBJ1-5,TGTGCCAGCTCAATGGGACAGGAGAATCAGCCCCAGCATTTT,CASSMGQENQPQHF
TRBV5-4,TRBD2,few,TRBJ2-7,TGTGCCAGCAGCTCGTCGACTAGCGGGAGACACGAGCAGTACTTC,CASSSSTSGRHEQYF
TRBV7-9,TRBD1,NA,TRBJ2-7,TGTGCCAGCAGCCCCCAGACAGGGATAGTAATCTACGAGCAGTACTTC,CASSPQTGIVIYEQYF
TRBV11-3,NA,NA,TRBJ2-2,TGTGCCAGCAGCTTAGACAGGGACACCGGGGAGCTGTTTTTT,CASSLDRDTGELFF
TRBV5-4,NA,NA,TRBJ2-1,TGTGCCATACAGGGGAGTAGCGGTAGGGAATCCTACAATGAGCAGTTCTTC,CAIQGSSGRESYNEQFF
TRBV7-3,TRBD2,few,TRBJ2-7,TGTGCCAGCAGCTCGGGACTAGCGGGGGGCGAGCAGTACTTC,CASSSGLAGGEQYF
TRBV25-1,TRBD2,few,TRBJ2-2,TGTGCCAGCAGTTCGGCGGGAGTAGTTACCGGGGAGCTGTTTTTT,CASSSAGVVTGELFF